This T cell receptor beta chain is from a study of blood T cell repertoires in COVID-19. V lost 6 bases to trimming and J lost 5 bases; unmatched junction nucleotides: 3. The CDR3 runs 12 residues. Germline lookup yields CDR1 SGHDN and CDR2 FVKESK. Enrolled through a virtual design, the participants were between roughly 18 and 90 years of age and came from 24 US areas. Each participant's cohort was designated according to participant-reported clinical history. All recovered Cohort 3 donors got two negative PCRs, got clearance, or saw symptom resolution. Libraries were prepared by immunoSEQ multiplex PCR; TCRdb keeps only in-frame clonotypes and omits some of them. There are under 300,000 clones in the sample; around 82% occur only once, and around 3.6% lies in the top ten.

The source material was PBMCs or T cells enriched from blood (not recorded which). The chain has TRBV14 and TRBJ1-2, with 7 bases fitting TRBD1. The TCR sequence derives from a man aged 50 or older who had recovered from COVID-19. The CDR3 sequence is CASSPTGYGYTF. CDR3 nucleotides: TGTGCCAGCAGTCCGACAGGGTATGGCTACACCTTC.